Listed here are 20 T cell receptor beta chains from one sample, sequenced in a study of beta chain features in type 1 diabetes. The study, taken as a whole, reports: Among patients with Type 1 diabetes, TCRB CDR3s were moderately but significantly shorter in every one of the four CD4+ subsets.

What these receptors recognize is not known. The entirety of the isolated RNA underwent reverse transcription, so expressed TCRB transcripts were sequenced. Clones were sequenced by immunoSEQ multiplex PCR, and TCRdb holds only the in-frame ones, with some missing. The data show hundreds of thousands of clones, 14% seen once. The sequencing input was naive CD4+ T cells from blood. The receptor set was obtained from a man aged 25-45 years with type 1 diabetes.

This clone was found a few times. This sequence joins TRBV28 and TRBJ2-3; TRBD2 aligns across 9 bases. The ends lost 10 bases at V and 0 bases at J; junction bases unmatched: 8. This CDR3 is built from 15 residues. CDR1 and CDR2 from the germline V gene are MDHEN and SYDVKM. The CDR3 DNA reads TGTGCCACCCTCTCTAGCGGGGCTAGCACAGATACGCAGTATTTT. Protein sequence: CATLSSGASTDTQYF.

The V and J genes are TRBV20-1 and TRBJ2-3; possibly TRBD1 for D (7 bases). Trimming shortened V by 3 bases and J by 9 bases, and 10 bases separated the two germline ends. Germline V lookup: CDR1 DFQATT, CDR2 SNEGSKA (reference sequence). The CDR3 consists of 11 residues. This chain's CDR3 is CSAREGATQYF. The CDR3 DNA follows: TGCAGTGCTAGGGAGGGGGCGACGCAGTATTTT.

This clone was found a few times. The chain combines TRBV4-2 with TRBJ2-7, with a possible D match to TRBD2 (5 bases). In germline, CDR1 is LGHNA, CDR2 YNFKEQ. The CDR3 spans 15 residues. V gave up 0 bases and J gave up 4 bases, with 13 bases separating them. The CDR3 spells CASSQEGVGRYEQYF. The DNA for the CDR3 is TGTGCCAGCAGCCAAGAGGGAGTGGGTCGGTACGAGCAGTACTTC.

In this sample, this clone turned up a few times. This chain uses TRBV25-1 with TRBJ1-2, with 8 bases fitting TRBD1. With V trimmed by 3 bases and J by 4 bases, 1 base remained unmatched. CDR3 size: 13 residues. CDR1 and CDR2 from the germline V gene are MGHDK and SYGVNS. CDR3 coding DNA: TGTGCCAGCAGTGAGACAGGGGTCTATGGCTACACCTTC. It is translated as CASSETGVYGYTF.

The sample holds a few counts of this clone. The chain is built from TRBV10-3 and TRBJ2-5, with D perhaps matching TRBD1 (5 bases). The germline gives CDR1 ENHRY, CDR2 SYGVKD. The CDR3 totals 13 residues. V gave up 4 bases and J gave up 1 base, with 7 bases separating them. The CDR3 bases are TGTGCCATCAGTGGACAGCTCCAAGAGACCCAGTACTTC. It specifies CAISGQLQETQYF.

This clone has just a few counts. The chain combines TRBV13 with TRBJ2-1, with D maybe TRBD1 (5 bases). The CDR3 covers 13 residues. In germline, CDR1 is PRHDT, CDR2 FYEKMQ (reference sequence). The V end was cut by 4 bases, the J end by 5 bases, with 9 bases between. The CDR3 here is CASSSRVDNEQFF. In DNA form, the CDR3 reads TGTGCCAGCAGCTCCAGGGTAGACAATGAGCAGTTCTTC.

Written as DNA, the CDR3 is TGTGCCAGCTCAGCATCGGTCACTGAAGCTTTCTTT. Encoded protein: CASSASVTEAFF. The rearrangement links TRBV18 to TRBJ1-1; D unclear. This CDR3 spans 12 amino acids. V lost 5 bases to trimming and J lost 4 bases, with 8 bases between them. Germline-derived CDR1 and CDR2 are KGHSH and LQKENI.

The chain employs TRBV29-1 and TRBJ2-1; 7 bases are shared with TRBD2. The CDR3 has 13 amino acids. The V segment lost 5 bases and the J segment 5 bases; nucleotides outside the gene matches: 6. CDR1 and CDR2 (germline): SQVTM, ANQGSEA. CDR3 bases: TGCAGCGTTCAGGCTAGCGGACACAATGAGCAGTTCTTC. Its translation is CSVQASGHNEQFF.

This chain joins TRBV7-3 and TRBJ2-7, with 10 bases that match TRBD2. The length of the CDR3 is 15 residues. Per germline, CDR1 SGHTA and CDR2 FQGTGA. The junction had 6 bases not matched to a gene; V was cut back by 5 bases and J by 2 bases. CDR3 amino acids: CASSRGTSATYEQYF. CDR3 nucleotide sequence: TGTGCCAGCAGCCGCGGGACTAGCGCAACCTACGAGCAGTACTTC.

This clone came up a few times. The chain carries TRBV5-4 and TRBJ2-7; D is perhaps TRBD1 (6 bases). The CDR3 covers 12 residues. Deletions cut 4 bases from V and 2 bases from J, with 7 bases between. In germline, CDR1 is SGHNT, CDR2 YYREEE (reference sequence). In nucleotides, the CDR3 is TGTGCCAGCAGCAGGGACACCTACGAGCAGTACTTC. Translated: CASSRDTYEQYF. The whole variable domain, filled in from reference TRBV5-4 and TRBJ2-7, reads ETGVTQSPTHLIKTRGQQVTLRCSSQSGHNTVSWYQQALGQGPQFIFQYYREEENGRGNFPPRFSGLQFPNYSSELNVNALELDDSALYLCASSRDTYEQYFGPGTRLTVT.

V is TRBV29-1 and J is TRBJ2-5; D not certain. Per germline, CDR1 SQVTM and CDR2 ANQGSEA. CDR3 length equals 13 residues. Deletions cut 3 bases from V and 7 bases from J, with 15 bases between. Written as DNA, the CDR3 is TGCAGCGTTGACTTCGGTAGCCGAGGGACCCAGTACTTC. Its protein is CSVDFGSRGTQYF.

V and J are TRBV27 and TRBJ2-3; 11 bases line up with TRBD1. The CDR3 is 14 residues long. Looked up from germline, CDR1 is MNHEY and CDR2 is SMNVEV (reference sequence). The J segment lost 7 bases and the V segment lost 3 bases, leaving 3 bases of the junction unmatched. CDR3 region: CASSFRTGGHTQYF. DNA of the CDR3: TGTGCCAGCAGTTTCCGGACAGGGGGCCATACGCAGTATTTT.

The gene calls are TRBV2 and TRBJ2-1, with D possibly TRBD2 on 6 matching bases. The length of the CDR3 is 15 residues. V was shortened by 1 base and J by 8 bases, with 15 bases between the two germline ends. CDR1 and CDR2 from the germline V gene are SNHLY and FYNNEI. CDR3 nucleotide sequence: TGTGCCAGCAGTGAAGAGAGACTAGGGTCCGATGAGCAGTTCTTC. It specifies CASSEERLGSDEQFF.

To note about this clone: This sample includes further DNA sequences coding for the same CDR3. The chain carries TRBV18 and TRBJ1-1; D ambiguous. Germline V CDR1 and CDR2: KGHSH, LQKENI. CDR3 size: 14 residues. V was cut by 3 bases and J by 0 bases, with 8 bases left in between. CDR3 in amino acids: CASSPGGMNTEAFF. CDR3 coding DNA: TGTGCCAGCTCACCGGGAGGCATGAACACTGAAGCTTTCTTT.

This sequence joins TRBV5-1 and TRBJ2-5; possible D gene TRBD1, 5 bases. Between the trimmed V and J ends, which lost 0 bases and 5 bases, there was a span of 11 bases. The germline CDR1 and CDR2 sequences are SGHRS and YFSETQ. The CDR3 extends over 14 amino acids. This CDR3 is CASSLVPGPETQYF. The CDR3 DNA sequence: TGCGCCAGCAGCTTGGTACCAGGGCCGGAGACCCAGTACTTC.

This clone was seen once. V usage is TRBV7-2 and J usage is TRBJ2-1; maybe TRBD1 (6 bases). The CDR3 has 15 amino acids. Germline CDR1 is SGHTA and CDR2 is FQGNSA. Trimming removed 5 bases from V and 2 bases from J, with 13 bases in between. CDR3 protein: CASSANRVPYNEQFF. The CDR3 DNA sequence: TGTGCCAGCAGCGCCAACAGGGTCCCCTACAATGAGCAGTTCTTC.

This clone has only a few counts. The chain uses TRBV7-9 and TRBJ2-2; 8 bases align to TRBD1. Germline-derived CDR1 and CDR2 are SEHNR and FQNEAQ (reference sequence). V trimming: 4 bases; J trimming: 1 base; junction bases outside the gene matches: 2. The CDR3 spans 15 residues. CDR3 DNA sequence: TGTGCCAGCAGCTACGGGACAGGGAACACCGGGGAGCTGTTTTTT. Translating gives CASSYGTGNTGELFF.

This clone was observed a few times. V gene TRBV7-2 combines with J gene TRBJ2-5; D possibly corresponds to TRBD1 (5 bases). V was cut by 7 bases and J by 6 bases, with 21 bases left in between. CDR3 length: 15 residues. CDR1 and CDR2 (germline): SGHTA, FQGNSA. This chain's CDR3 is CASTDRPRDGKTQYF. The CDR3 DNA reads TGTGCCAGCACCGACCGACCCAGGGATGGGAAGACCCAGTACTTC.

This clone was recorded a few times. The chain combines TRBV5-1 with TRBJ2-7, with TRBD2 matching over 10 bases. The germline V gene encodes CDR1 SGHRS and CDR2 YFSETQ. Trimming cost V 5 bases and J 3 bases; bases outside gene matches: 5. CDR3 size: 14 residues. For the CDR3, the DNA is TGCGCCAGCAGGATAGCGGGAGGCCTCTACGAGCAGTACTTC. This sequence encodes CASRIAGGLYEQYF.

As DNA, the CDR3 is TGTGCCAGCAGCCCCCATGCGGGCGAGCAGTTCTTC. Protein: CASSPHAGEQFF. This sequence joins TRBV11-3 and TRBJ2-1; possible D gene TRBD2, 5 bases. Germline V gives CDR1 SGHNT, CDR2 YENEEA. V lost 5 bases and J 10 bases, leaving 12 bases between the germline ends. This CDR3 contains 12 residues.